This T cell receptor beta chain was found in a study of regulatory T cells in long-lasting Graves disease. Study results and limitations: Persistent cases favored TRBV28, TRBJ1-2 and TRBJ2-5.

CDR1 and CDR2 from the germline V gene are MDHEN and SYDVKM. The CDR3 has 13 residues. The sample's time point: persistent/refractory GD, antithyroid drugs over 5 years with positive TRAb. With RNA extracted from PBMCs as input, the TCR library was made. Each patient gave approximately 9 milliliters of EDTA-anticoagulated peripheral blood. Arm-PCR of CDR3 regions and iRepertoire HTBI primers were the basis on which TCR beta libraries were built. TCRdb passed the multiplex PCR reads through MiXCR, listing each CDR3 protein once. The top ten hold over 7.5% of the sample, which has under 500,000 distinct CDR3 sequences, about a fifth seen once. Details on this clonotype: Its antigen is as yet unknown. A much more abundant neighbour one base away suggests this may be a read error.

The chain employs TRBV28 and TRBJ2-7; the D gene could be TRBD1 or TRBD2 (5 bases each). The sequences come from peripheral blood mononuclear cells (PBMCs), collected when the disease was refractory, from a patient treated with antithyroid drugs. This sequence was found in a female donor with Graves disease. The CDR3 loop is CASGDPSAYERYF. The CDR3 bases are TGTGCCAGCGGGGACCCATCGGCCTACGAGCGGTACTTC.